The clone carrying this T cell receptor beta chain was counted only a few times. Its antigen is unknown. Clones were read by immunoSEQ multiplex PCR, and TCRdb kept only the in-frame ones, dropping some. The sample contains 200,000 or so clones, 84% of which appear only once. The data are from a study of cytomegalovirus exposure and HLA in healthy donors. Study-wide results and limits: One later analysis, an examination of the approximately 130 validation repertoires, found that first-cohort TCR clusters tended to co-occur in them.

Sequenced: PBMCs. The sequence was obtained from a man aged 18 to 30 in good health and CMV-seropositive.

In DNA, the CDR3 is TGTGCCAGCAGCTTCGGGGGAGGGGCCACCGGGGAGCTGTTTTTT. Translated: CASSFGGGATGELFF. The chain carries TRBV7-2 and TRBJ2-2; 7 bases match TRBD2. The CDR3 runs to 15 residues. Germline V lookup: CDR1 SGHTA, CDR2 FQGNSA. V trimming: 3 bases; J trimming: 4 bases; junction bases outside the gene matches: 5.